This T cell receptor (beta chain) is drawn from a study of T cells in Graves' hyperthyroidism and ophthalmopathy. Study background: Blood from the periphery was taken at initial diagnosis, before any treatment.

RNA transcripts provided the source from which TCR beta CDR3 regions were amplified. Carried out on the TCR CDR3, a first-round RT-PCR used the HTBI primer set. MiXCR, run by TCRdb on the multiplex PCR reads, gives a single entry per CDR3 protein. Of around 600,000 distinct CDR3 sequences listed, roughly 15% are singletons. Notes on the study in general: Classification by a 13 V-J model distinguished ophthalmopathy from stable hyperthyroidism. Most thyroid clonotypes expanded above 0.001 were also detected in blood.

The germline V gene has CDR1 LNHDA and CDR2 SQIVND (reference sequence). The CDR3 extends over 15 amino acids. J lost 7 bases, V lost 5 bases, and 10 bases had no gene match. Cells are PBMCs isolated from roughly 9.3 ml of fresh blood. This clonotype has more than one count but fewer than ten. What it binds is not known. The gene calls are TRBV19 and TRBJ1-4; 7 bases match TRBD1. The source is a woman aged 50 to 60 with Graves' ophthalmopathy. The sample taken for sequencing was blood. In DNA, the CDR3 is TGTGCCAGTAGTCCTCGGACAGGAGGGGGTGAAAAACTGTTTTTT. Translation gives CASSPRTGGGEKLFF. The complete variable domain, with remaining parts taken from reference TRBV19 and TRBJ1-4, reads DGGITQSPKYLFRKEGQNVTLSCEQNLNHDAMYWYRQDPGQGLRLIYYSQIVNDFQKGDIAEGYSVSREKKESFPLTVTSAQKNPTAFYLCASSPRTGGGEKLFFGSGTQLSVL.